The rows below give T cell receptor beta chains drawn from one sample of a study of shared clonotypes between healthy human individuals. TCRdb keeps only in-frame clones here, not all; method: immunoSEQ multiplex PCR. The sample includes millions of clones, about 92% seen only once; the top ten take about 1.8%. The specimen was naive CD8+ T cells from PBMCs. The receptors were gathered from a man between 18 and 35 years old in good health. Some clones in this sample may be carry-over from other donors' samples. The CDR3 runs from the conserved cysteine through the conserved F or W. Each record gives: clone size, J gene, V gene, CDR3 protein. Rows may omit the clone size; those that give it use once, few, many or a size class.

>NA|TRBJ2-3|TRBV14
CASGYGSIEDTQYF
>NA|TRBJ2-7|TRBV19
CASSTSGIAAPYEQYF
>NA|TRBJ2-7|TRBV7-9
CASSLSLGGPSEQYF
>NA|TRBJ2-2|TRBV28
CASSPLGLASGELFF
>NA|TRBJ2-2|TRBV19
CASSPRTGWSGELFF
>NA|TRBJ1-5|TRBV5-5
CASSLEGLSNQPQHF
>NA|TRBJ1-2|TRBV27
CASSSLPGLSYGYTF
>once|TRBJ2-3|TRBV11-2
CASSRLAGGSNRADTQYF
>NA|TRBJ1-1|TRBV7-2
CASSQWQGEAFF
>NA|TRBJ1-2|TRBV11-2
CASSDTGTGYF
>once|TRBJ2-7|TRBV5-4
CASSLGTSDYEQYF
>NA|TRBJ2-7|TRBV30
CAWKKPGPSYEQYF
>NA|TRBJ2-5|TRBV19
CASSGRGEETQYF
>NA|TRBJ1-2|TRBV7-9
CASSSRGNGYTF
>NA|TRBJ2-7|TRBV9
CASSVELEYEQYF
>NA|TRBJ1-2|TRBV10-3
CAISESRGTGFAGSHGYTF
>few|TRBJ2-7|TRBV4-2
CASSQAYEQYF
>NA|TRBJ2-1|TRBV10-1
CASPGTSGYNEQFF
>NA|TRBJ1-2|TRBV28
CASSLWPPEEGETNYGYTF
>NA|TRBJ2-5|TRBV5-4
CASSSWGFQETQYF
>NA|TRBJ1-1|TRBV27
CATRAGGAMTEAFF
>NA|TRBJ1-2|TRBV7-9
CASSLGSDSLLAF
>NA|TRBJ2-1|TRBV27
CASSYGGAFTNEQFF
>NA|TRBJ1-1|TRBV28
CASSLKRVGFTVGTEAFF
>NA|TRBJ2-3|TRBV28
CASSPRTALTDTQYF
>NA|TRBJ2-7|TRBV16
CASSPPPSGTTYEQYF
>NA|TRBJ2-7|TRBV7-8
CASSLEAGETYEQYF
>NA|TRBJ1-6|TRBV6-5
CASSNRDSYSPLHF
>once|TRBJ1-6|TRBV28
CASNRDRRRRTDSPLHF
>NA|TRBJ1-5|TRBV6-1
CASSEVSPMAQHF
>NA|TRBJ1-1|TRBV7-9
CASSWKGNTEAFF
>few|TRBJ1-1|TRBV2
CASSADRGGTEAFF
>NA|TRBJ2-1|TRBV9
CASSVNIEPQRPYNEQFF
>NA|TRBJ2-7|TRBV9
CASSVDLSSYEQYF